The TCR beta chain under discussion was sequenced for a study of cytomegalovirus exposure and HLA in healthy donors. Study-wide findings and caveats: Researchers catalogued about 150 TCR beta chains as cytomegalovirus-associated. The study reported that TCR beta sequences accurately predicted HLA-A and HLA-B alleles in most subjects.

Germline assignment: CDR1 SNHLY and CDR2 FYNNEI. This CDR3 is built from 14 residues. Between the trimmed V and J ends, which lost 7 bases and 4 bases, there was a span of 16 bases. This clone was observed a handful of times. Its antigen is still unknown. The primer mix had 60 Vbeta and 13 Jbeta primers. TCRdb's copy holds only in-frame clones and misses some; the assay was immunoSEQ multiplex PCR. Counted here are more than 150,000 clones, 77% occurring once; the ten biggest clones make up roughly 1.4%. The rearrangement joins TRBV2 to TRBJ1-1, with D possibly TRBD1 on 6 matching bases. The TCR sequence derives from a young man in good health and CMV-seronegative. Sequenced material: PBMCs. CDR3 protein: CASILQGAGTEAFF. The CDR3, as DNA: TGTGCCAGCATTTTACAGGGCGCCGGCACTGAAGCTTTCTTT.